This T cell receptor beta chain was identified in a study of tumour-infiltrating T cells in Burkitt lymphoma. Study-wide background: Survival, overall and progression-free, tracked with productive clonality.

Assay used: immunoSEQ multiplex PCR; TCRdb lists only in-frame clones, some missing. The table has 13,000 to 15,000 clones, roughly 75% seen once. Between the trimmed V and J ends, which lost 3 bases and 10 bases, there was a span of 20 bases. CDR1 is SGHNT and CDR2 is YYREEE in the germline V gene (reference sequence). The CDR3 is 15 amino acids. This chain joins TRBV5-4 and TRBJ2-1; tentatively, D is TRBD1 (6 bases). This sequence was found in a human donor with diffuse large B-cell lymphoma. Sequenced sample: tumor tissue. CDR3 in DNA: TGTGCCAGCAGCTATGGACAGTTTCTGGGGGTGGAGCAGTTCTTC. Translated: CASSYGQFLGVEQFF.